Shown below are 27 T cell receptor beta chains from a single sample sequenced in a study of blood T cell repertoires in COVID-19 (TCRdb year 2020). The receptor library was made with the immunoSEQ multiplex PCR assay. TCRdb's version of the immuneACCESS table is confined to in-frame rearrangements and falls short of the full clone set. An unresolved V gene accounts for under half of the shortfall where checked; the remainder is of unknown origin. The sample contains 100,000 to 150,000 clones, 75% to 85% of them found a single time. The ten largest clones represent 37% of the sample. Sequencing was performed on peripheral blood. Source of these receptors: a man aged 35 to 55 with active or convalescent COVID-19.

V gene TRBV30 combines with J gene TRBJ2-1; 8 bases fit TRBD2. Germline CDR1 and CDR2: GTSNPN and SVGIG (reference sequence). The trim removed 2 bases at V and 4 bases at J, leaving 4 bases unmatched. The CDR3 runs 14 residues. Here the CDR3 DNA reads TGTGCCTGGAGTAAGCGGGGGCCTTACAATGAGCAGTTCTTC. This translates into CAWSKRGPYNEQFF.

The chain is built from TRBV3-1 (or the pseudogene TRBV3-2) and TRBJ2-7, with 10 bases lining up with TRBD2. V lost 1 base to trimming and J lost 1 base; unmatched junction nucleotides: 7. CDR3 length: 17 residues. Looked up from germline, CDR1 is LGHDT and CDR2 is YNNKEL (reference sequence). CDR3 protein: CASSQGPSGGSSYEQYF. CDR3 nucleotide sequence: TGTGCCAGCAGCCAAGGACCTAGCGGGGGATCTTCCTACGAGCAGTACTTC.

This chain joins TRBV1 and TRBJ2-2; TRBD2 was called by the table and not checked on the DNA. TRBV1 is shown as a pseudogene. The CDR3 sequence is 24 residues long. CDR3 DNA sequence: TGCACCAGCAGCCAGGCTCGACTATTGACAGGAAGGGGTGCGGGAGGGCCAGAAACCGGGGAGCTGTTTTTT. Translated, it gives CTSSQARLLTGRGAGGPETGELFF.

V is TRBV19 and J is TRBJ1-6; a weak D match, TRBD1 (5 bases). V lost 3 bases to trimming and J lost 3 bases, with 12 bases between them. The length of the CDR3 is 16 residues. Germline assignment: CDR1 LNHDA and CDR2 SQIVND (reference sequence). The CDR3: CASSMYRDYYNSPLHF. In nucleotides, the CDR3 is TGTGCCAGTAGTATGTACCGGGACTACTATAATTCACCCCTCCACTTT.

The chain combines TRBV27 with TRBJ1-5; possibly TRBD1 for D (6 bases). The CDR3 covers 18 residues. The V end lost 5 bases, the J end lost 6 bases, and 26 bases lay between the germline ends. The germline CDR1 and CDR2 sequences are MNHEY and SMNVEV (reference sequence). The CDR3 DNA reads TGTGCCAGCAGTCCAACCGGGGGAGGCAGGGGAGGGAGTCAGCCCCAGCATTTT. Encoded protein: CASSPTGGGRGGSQPQHF.

The chain is built from TRBV7-9 and TRBJ2-1; 8 bases align to TRBD1. Germline V CDR1 and CDR2: SEHNR, FQNEAQ (reference sequence). The CDR3 length is 14 residues. The J segment lost 6 bases and the V segment lost 1 base, leaving 2 bases of the junction unmatched. In nucleotides, the CDR3 is TGTGCCAGCAGCTTAGGGACAGGGCCCAATGAGCAGTTCTTC. This codes for CASSLGTGPNEQFF.

The rearrangement uses TRBV7-2 and TRBJ2-5; D gene uncertain. The CDR3 length is 13 residues. Germline CDR1 and CDR2: SGHTA and FQGNSA. V was pared by 0 bases and J by 5 bases, with 7 bases between. The CDR3 DNA is TGTGCCAGCAGCTTAGCATACACGGAGACCCAGTACTTC. Residues: CASSLAYTETQYF.

This clone was seen once. The chain links TRBV29-1 to TRBJ1-1; D call uncertain. The CDR3 is 16 residues long. V was clipped by 6 bases and J by 0 bases, with 20 bases between them. Per germline, CDR1 SQVTM and CDR2 ANQGSEA. The CDR3 reads CSVTPGGFLMNTEAFF. CDR3 sequence (DNA): TGCAGCGTAACCCCTGGCGGGTTCCTCATGAACACTGAAGCTTTCTTT.

The rearrangement joins TRBV30 to TRBJ1-2; D remains ambiguous. Germline V CDR1 and CDR2: GTSNPN, SVGIG (reference sequence). CDR3 size: 14 residues. V was clipped by 5 bases and J by 2 bases, with 15 bases between them. The CDR3 loop is CAWERSPENYGYTF. In nucleotides, the CDR3 is TGTGCCTGGGAAAGGAGCCCCGAGAACTATGGCTACACCTTC.

The chain carries TRBV4-1 and TRBJ1-4, with TRBD1 matching 9 bases. Germline loops: CDR1 MGHRA, CDR2 YSYEKL. The J segment lost 7 bases and the V segment lost 1 base, leaving 7 bases of the junction unmatched. This CDR3 is 16 amino acids long. CDR3 residues: CASSQGVVDRGEKLFF. The CDR3, as DNA: TGCGCCAGCAGCCAAGGGGTAGTGGACAGGGGTGAAAAACTGTTTTTT.

This sequence joins TRBV6-2 or TRBV6-3 and TRBJ1-1; 7 bases match TRBD1. CDR1 and CDR2 (germline): MNHEY, SVGEGT. J gave up 3 bases and V 2 bases, and 3 bases lay outside the gene matches. CDR3 length: 14 amino acids. The CDR3 coding sequence is TGTGCCAGCAGTTACAGGGGGCAGGACACTGAAGCTTTCTTT. Protein sequence: CASSYRGQDTEAFF.

A remark on this clone: One end of the junction fails to match germline, which may point to a read error. The gene calls are TRBV5-5 and TRBJ2-5; no definite D call. Per germline, CDR1 SGHKS and CDR2 YYEKEE (reference sequence). This CDR3 is built from 14 residues. The CDR3 sequence is CASSLSQNQESQYF. The CDR3 coding sequence is TGTGCCAGCAGCTTATCACAGAACCAAGAGAGCCAGTACTTC.

This clone was picked up a small number of times. At the DNA level, this CDR3 is encoded by other sequences in the same sample as well. This chain connects TRBV25-1 to TRBJ2-3, with unresolved D. V lost 7 bases to trimming and J lost 6 bases, with 8 bases between them. From germline, CDR1 is MGHDK and CDR2 SYGVNS. The CDR3 spans 11 residues. This CDR3 reads CASTAGDTQYF. CDR3 sequence (DNA): TGTGCCAGCACGGCCGGGGATACGCAGTATTTT.

V usage is TRBV28 and J usage is TRBJ1-1, with D possibly TRBD1 on 6 matching bases. Trimming removed 2 bases from V and 5 bases from J, with 9 bases in between. From germline, CDR1 is MDHEN and CDR2 SYDVKM. The CDR3 length is 13 residues. The DNA of the CDR3 is TGTGCCAGCAGTTTAAGGGGGAAAACTGAAGCTTTCTTT. It specifies CASSLRGKTEAFF.

The CDR3 coding sequence is TGTGCCAGCTCACCCAGGGTCGGGACTAGCTACGAGCAGTACTTC. Residues: CASSPRVGTSYEQYF. V usage is TRBV18 and J usage is TRBJ2-7; 8 nucleotides agree with TRBD2. V lost 3 bases to trimming and J lost 3 bases; unmatched junction nucleotides: 7. The CDR3 length is 15 residues. Germline V gene data show CDR1 as KGHSH and CDR2 as LQKENI.

The sample holds a few counts of this clone. This chain joins TRBV7-2 and TRBJ2-7; 8 positions agree with TRBD1. Per the germline V gene, CDR1 is SGHTA and CDR2 is FQGNSA. The CDR3 length is 14 residues. The ends lost 0 bases at V and 11 bases at J; junction bases unmatched: 9. CDR3 DNA: TGTGCCAGCAGCTTAGCAGGCCAGGACAGGGCCAAGTACTTC. It codes for CASSLAGQDRAKYF.

By share of the sample, this clone is medium-sized. The chain couples TRBV3-1 (or the pseudogene TRBV3-2) to TRBJ2-5, with 10 bases aligning to TRBD2. Unmatched junction bases numbered 7, after V lost 4 bases and J lost 5 bases. The CDR3 sequence is 15 residues long. CDR1 LGHDT and CDR2 YNNKEL come from the germline V gene (reference sequence). The CDR3 DNA follows: TGTGCCAGCAGCCCTCCAGCGGGAGGGGGCGAGACCCAGTACTTC. Translation gives CASSPPAGGGETQYF.

This clone was picked up one time. The V call is TRBV18, the J call TRBJ2-5; a weak D match, TRBD1 (6 bases). The CDR3 extends over 16 amino acids. V was cut by 3 bases and J by 1 base, with 15 bases left in between. CDR1 KGHSH and CDR2 LQKENI come from the germline V gene. CDR3 sequence (DNA): TGTGCCAGCTCACCTCAGGACAGAGGATTCCAAGAGACCCAGTACTTC. This codes for CASSPQDRGFQETQYF.

The V call is TRBV5-4, the J call TRBJ2-3, with TRBD1 matching 9 bases. Germline CDR1 SGHNT, CDR2 YYREEE (reference sequence). The CDR3 totals 15 residues. The J segment lost 3 bases and the V segment lost 0 bases, leaving 2 bases of the junction unmatched. The CDR3 reads CASSLDRGRTDTQYF. CDR3 nucleotides: TGTGCCAGCAGCTTGGACAGGGGGCGTACAGATACGCAGTATTTT.

V gene TRBV25-1 combines with J gene TRBJ1-6; a possible D gene is TRBD1 (5 bases). CDR3 length equals 16 residues. Trimming pared 7 bases from V and 7 bases from J, leaving 20 bases between. Germline V gives CDR1 MGHDK, CDR2 SYGVNS. The DNA for the CDR3 is TGTGCCAGCATCTCCGGCAGGGCGGTGGAGAATTCACCCCTCCACTTT. Protein: CASISGRAVENSPLHF.

The chain employs TRBV28 and TRBJ1-2; 11 bases match TRBD1. Per germline, CDR1 MDHEN and CDR2 SYDVKM. CDR3 length: 14 residues. The ends lost 6 bases at V and 4 bases at J; junction bases unmatched: 4. The CDR3 spells CASSRGQGAYGYTF. The DNA for the CDR3 is TGTGCCAGCAGCCGCGGACAGGGGGCCTATGGCTACACCTTC.

In this sample, this clone turned up a few times. The genes are TRBV30 and TRBJ1-2; 10 bases fit TRBD1. The CDR3 sequence is 16 residues long. V lost 1 base and J lost 10; bases outside the gene matches: 15. Germline V lookup: CDR1 GTSNPN, CDR2 SVGIG (reference sequence). The CDR3 spells CAWSARDRGIFLSYTF. In DNA form, the CDR3 reads TGTGCCTGGAGTGCCCGGGACAGGGGAATATTTTTGTCCTACACCTTC.

The gene calls are TRBV12-3 or TRBV12-4 and TRBJ1-2, with 7 bases aligning to TRBD1. V lost 5 bases to trimming and J lost 6 bases; unmatched junction nucleotides: 6. The CDR3 extends over 13 amino acids. The CDR3 sequence is CASSPQGQNGYTF. CDR3 nucleotide sequence: TGTGCCAGCAGTCCACAGGGACAGAATGGCTACACCTTC.

The chain uses TRBV7-2 and TRBJ2-1, with no clear D. The V end was cut by 1 base, the J end by 7 bases, with 17 bases between. This CDR3 is 16 amino acids long. CDR1 SGHTA and CDR2 FQGNSA come from the germline V gene. The CDR3 loop is CASSLVLGSPLNEQFF. For the CDR3, the DNA is TGTGCCAGCAGCTTAGTACTCGGGTCTCCTTTAAATGAGCAGTTCTTC.

This clone was counted between two and nine times. The chain employs TRBV2 and TRBJ2-3, with TRBD2 matching over 11 bases. V trimming: 5 bases; J trimming: 6 bases; junction bases outside the gene matches: 7. Germline V lookup: CDR1 SNHLY, CDR2 FYNNEI. This CDR3 has 15 residues. The CDR3 sequence is CASSPTSGGGDTQYF. Here the CDR3 DNA reads TGTGCCAGCAGTCCTACTAGCGGGGGTGGCGATACGCAGTATTTT.

J is TRBJ1-5 and V is TRBV19; tentatively, D is TRBD1 (6 bases). The germline gives CDR1 LNHDA, CDR2 SQIVND (reference sequence). With 4 bases removed from V and 7 bases from J, the gap between germline ends came to 14 bases. The CDR3 is made up of 14 amino acids. CDR3 residues: CASSKAGTIQPQHF. CDR3 DNA sequence: TGTGCCAGTAGTAAGGCAGGGACAATACAGCCCCAGCATTTT.

The chain uses TRBV19 and TRBJ1-3; 9 bases are shared with TRBD1. The CDR3 covers 15 residues. With V trimmed by 7 bases and J by 1 base, 5 bases remained unmatched. Per the germline V gene, CDR1 is LNHDA and CDR2 is SQIVND (reference sequence). For the CDR3, the DNA is TGTGCCAGTAAAACAGGGGGCGCTTCTGGAAACACCATATATTTT. Translating it yields CASKTGGASGNTIYF.